This record looks at one TCR beta chain sequence and its context. The data were taken from a study of blood T cell repertoires in COVID-19. CDR1 SGHVS and CDR2 FNYEAQ come from the germline V gene. With 2 bases removed from V and 0 bases from J, the gap between germline ends came to 13 bases. There are 16 residues in the CDR3. As processed by the authors: Researchers report that nucleated cell counts were estimated from reference gene primer amplification. This table comes from immunoSEQ multiplex PCR, and its TCRdb copy is limited to in-frame clones, with some not included. The V and J calls and clone size are taken from that table; D and trimming were inferred from the DNA. This sample has more than 60,000 clones; about 90% occur once, and the top ten carry roughly 7.2%.

Sequencing was done on a sample of peripheral blood. The V call is TRBV7-6, the J call TRBJ1-1; a weak D match, TRBD1 (5 bases). The TCR originated in a man between 60 and 70 years old with acute or convalescent COVID-19. The CDR3 region is CASSLTTGSMNTEAFF. Here the CDR3 DNA reads TGTGCCAGCAGCTTAACTACAGGTAGTATGAACACTGAAGCTTTCTTT.